This T cell receptor (beta chain) comes out of a study of T-cell reconstitution after alpha-beta-depleted transplantation in children. The library targeted TCRbeta and was prepared with unique molecular identifiers. TCRdb called the PCR reads again in MiXCR, with one record for every CDR3 protein. The sample shows about 340,000 distinct CDR3 sequences, 13% of them seen only once. This clonotype was recorded at least ten times. Trimming stripped 5 bases from V and 2 bases from J, with 9 bases between. Germline values: CDR1 SGHTA, CDR2 FQGNSA. The CDR3 consists of 14 residues. V and J are TRBV7-2 and TRBJ2-2; D unclear. The specimen comprised PBMCs, sampled from the stem cell graft. This clonotype was obtained from a human donor who donated a stem cell graft to a child with Fanconi anemia. The CDR3 DNA sequence: TGTGCCAGCAGCCCCGGGCCCAACACCGGGGAGCTGTTTTTT. Translated: CASSPGPNTGELFF.